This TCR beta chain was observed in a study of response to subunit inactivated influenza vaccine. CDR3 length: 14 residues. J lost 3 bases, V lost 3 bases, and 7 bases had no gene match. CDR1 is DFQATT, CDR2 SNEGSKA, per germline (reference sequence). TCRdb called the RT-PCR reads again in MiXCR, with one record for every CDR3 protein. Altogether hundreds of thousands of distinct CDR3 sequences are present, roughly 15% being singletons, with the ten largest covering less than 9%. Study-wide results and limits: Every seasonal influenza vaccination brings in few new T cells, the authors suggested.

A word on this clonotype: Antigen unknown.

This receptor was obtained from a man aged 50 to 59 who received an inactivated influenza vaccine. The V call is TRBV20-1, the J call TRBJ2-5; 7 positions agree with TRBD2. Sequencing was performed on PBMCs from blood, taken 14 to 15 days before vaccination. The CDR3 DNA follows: TGCAGTGCTAGGGCGGGACTACTAAAAGAGACCCAGTACTTC. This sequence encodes CSARAGLLKETQYF.